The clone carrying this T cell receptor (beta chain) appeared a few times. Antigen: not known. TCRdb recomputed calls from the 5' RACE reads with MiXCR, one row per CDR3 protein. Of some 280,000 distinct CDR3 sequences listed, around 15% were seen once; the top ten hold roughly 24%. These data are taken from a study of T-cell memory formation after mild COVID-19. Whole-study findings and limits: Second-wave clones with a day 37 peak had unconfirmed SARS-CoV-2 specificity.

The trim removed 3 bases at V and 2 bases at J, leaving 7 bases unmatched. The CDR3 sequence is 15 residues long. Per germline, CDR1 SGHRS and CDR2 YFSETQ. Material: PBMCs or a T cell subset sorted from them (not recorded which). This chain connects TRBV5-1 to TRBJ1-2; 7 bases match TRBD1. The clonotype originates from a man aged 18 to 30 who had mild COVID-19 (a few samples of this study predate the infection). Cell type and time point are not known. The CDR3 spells CASSSGTAENYGYTF. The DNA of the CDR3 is TGCGCCAGCAGCTCGGGGACAGCCGAAAACTATGGCTACACCTTC.